This TCR beta chain was profiled in a study of blood T cell repertoires in COVID-19. For the study at large: T cells, B-cell-depleted T cells, or PBMCs supplied cDNA or gDNA.

The study recruited people aged roughly 18 to 95 years across 24 US areas. Clinical history as reported by participants underpinned cohort assignment. This CDR3 has 12 residues. V shed 6 bases and J shed 7 bases, with 13 bases lying between them. Source study methods: Amplifying reference gene primers gave estimates of nucleated cell counts. Measured with immunoSEQ multiplex PCR; TCRdb has only the in-frame clones, and not every one. D and trimming come from the DNA, and the V and J calls and clone size come from that table. The repertoire has 150,000 to 200,000 clones, approximately 88% of them found once; the top ten carry 5.2%.

The sequence came from a man between 65 and 85 years old who had been exposed to COVID-19. The chain links TRBV12-3 or TRBV12-4 to TRBJ2-7; maybe TRBD2 (6 bases). Sequencing used PBMCs or T cells enriched from blood (not recorded which). Here the CDR3 DNA reads TGTGCCAGCAGCCCCGGGAGTTGGGAGCAGTACTTC. Translating it yields CASSPGSWEQYF.